What follows are 20 T cell receptor beta chains derived from one specimen sequenced in a study of blood T cell repertoires in COVID-19. The assay was immunoSEQ multiplex PCR, and TCRdb's table has in-frame clones only and misses some. The table lists tens of thousands of clones, approximately 78% of them singletons. Sample: peripheral blood. Receptors originate from a human donor with acute or convalescent COVID-19. The donor label of this sample is uncertain.

In this sample, this clone turned up once. This rearrangement joins TRBV28 to TRBJ2-1; no reliable D call. Trimming pared 2 bases from V and 9 bases from J, leaving 11 bases between. The germline gives CDR1 MDHEN, CDR2 SYDVKM. CDR3 size: 13 residues. The CDR3 DNA follows: TGTGCCAGCAGTTTAGCAGGTTTTGGTGAGCAGTTCTTC. Protein: CASSLAGFGEQFF.

V is TRBV27 and J is TRBJ2-3, with TRBD2 as a possible D gene (5 bases). V was cut by 6 bases and J by 6 bases, with 10 bases left in between. Germline V gene data show CDR1 as MNHEY and CDR2 as SMNVEV (reference sequence). The CDR3 contains 12 residues. CDR3 bases: TGTGCCAGCAGCCCGGGGTGGGATACGCAGTATTTT. It is translated as CASSPGWDTQYF.

This chain connects TRBV12-3 or TRBV12-4 to TRBJ2-7; no clear D. This CDR3 comprises 12 residues. Trimming shortened V by 6 bases and J by 4 bases, and 10 bases separated the two germline ends. The CDR3 region has the DNA TGTGCCAGCAGGAGACACCCGTACGAGCAGTACTTC. Amino acids: CASRRHPYEQYF.

The V gene is TRBV2, the J gene TRBJ2-1, with 12 bases identical to TRBD2. The CDR3 spans 16 residues. Germline loops: CDR1 SNHLY, CDR2 FYNNEI. V gave up 11 bases and J gave up 6 bases; unmatched junction bases: 14. CDR3 in amino acids: CAGLLAGGPSSNEQFF. CDR3 DNA sequence: TGTGCCGGGCTCCTAGCGGGGGGGCCCTCTAGCAATGAGCAGTTCTTC.

This clone was detected only once. The chain combines TRBV6-5 with TRBJ1-2; the D gene is possibly TRBD1 (6 bases). Germline V gene sequence: CDR1 MNHEY, CDR2 SVGAGI. The V gene lost 2 bases and the J gene lost 3 bases, with 10 bases spanning the gap. The CDR3 loop spans 14 amino acids. The CDR3 spells CASSYRGAYYGYTF. DNA for the CDR3: TGTGCCAGCAGTTACCGGGGGGCCTACTATGGCTACACCTTC.

V usage is TRBV23-1 and J usage is TRBJ1-5; 7 bases match TRBD1. TRBV23-1 is assigned to the ORF class and has an uncertain function. The CDR3 has 16 amino acids. The V gene end was trimmed by 8 bases and the J gene end by 0 bases; junction bases not matched to a gene: 10. CDR3 sequence (DNA): TGCGCCAGCGAACTCACAAGGGGGCGTAGCAATCAGCCCCAGCATTTT. It codes for CASELTRGRSNQPQHF.

The CDR3 DNA reads TGTGCCAGCAGTGCGGGGGGTAGGTACGAGCAGTACTTC. Translated: CASSAGGRYEQYF. The rearrangement uses TRBV4-2 and TRBJ2-7; 8 positions match TRBD2. The CDR3 loop spans 13 amino acids. CDR1 and CDR2 from the germline V gene are LGHNA and YNFKEQ. V lost 6 bases to trimming and J lost 4 bases; unmatched junction nucleotides: 5.

The CDR3 sequence: CASSWTAGLAGGYTDTQYF. CDR3 coding DNA: TGTGCCAGCAGCTGGACGGCTGGGCTAGCGGGAGGGTACACAGATACGCAGTATTTT. This chain links TRBV7-2 with TRBJ2-3, with 12 bases lining up with TRBD2. Germline V gene lookup returns CDR1 SGHTA and CDR2 FQGNSA. V shed 4 bases and J 2 bases; nucleotides not matched to a gene: 13. This CDR3 is built from 19 residues.

This clone was picked up one time. This chain links TRBV28 with TRBJ1-2, with D perhaps matching TRBD1 (6 bases). Trimming left V 2 bases short and J 4 bases short, with 14 bases between. The germline CDR1 and CDR2 sequences are MDHEN and SYDVKM. The CDR3 is 15 amino acids. CDR3 region: CASSLEDSVLYGYTF. CDR3 nucleotide sequence: TGTGCCAGCAGTTTAGAGGACAGCGTACTCTATGGCTACACCTTC.

The gene calls are TRBV19 and TRBJ2-4, with TRBD1 identical over 7 bases. The CDR3 is made up of 17 amino acids. V was pared by 7 bases and J by 6 bases, with 18 bases of the junction left unmatched. Per germline, CDR1 LNHDA and CDR2 SQIVND (reference sequence). CDR3 nucleotide sequence: TGTGCCAGTAAAGGATCCCGGGACAGTAGAAATTTAAACATTCAGTACTTC. The encoded protein is CASKGSRDSRNLNIQYF.

This chain connects TRBV10-3 to TRBJ2-7; D uncertain. The V and J ends lost 3 bases and 0 bases respectively, with 6 bases between them. The germline CDR1 and CDR2 sequences are ENHRY and SYGVKD. The CDR3 extends over 13 amino acids. The CDR3 sequence: CAISEPSSYEQYF. The CDR3 nucleotides read TGTGCCATCAGTGAACCCAGCTCCTACGAGCAGTACTTC.

This clone has just a few counts. The J gene is TRBJ2-3, the V gene TRBV5-4, with 7 nucleotides matching TRBD2. J was trimmed by 6 bases and V by 4 bases; bases with no gene match: 8. Germline CDR1 is SGHNT and CDR2 is YYREEE (reference sequence). This CDR3 comprises 14 residues. The chain's CDR3 is CASSPRGEGDTQYF. CDR3 sequence (DNA): TGTGCCAGCAGCCCCCGCGGGGAGGGGGATACGCAGTATTTT.

This clone was observed a few times. The chain couples TRBV9 to TRBJ2-5, with TRBD2 matching over 10 bases. J lost 3 bases, V lost 4 bases, and 9 bases had no gene match. The CDR3 has 16 amino acids. Germline CDR1 and CDR2: SGDLS and YYNGEE. CDR3 sequence (DNA): TGTGCCAGCAGCCTATTTTCAGCGGGAGGGGAAGAGACCCAGTACTTC. As protein: CASSLFSAGGEETQYF. Based on the CDR3 plus reference TRBV9 and TRBJ2-5, the full variable domain is DSGVTQTPKHLITATGQRVTLRCSPRSGDLSVYWYQQSLDQGLQFLIQYYNGEERAKGNILERFSAQQFPDLHSELNLSSLELGDSALYFCASSLFSAGGEETQYFGPGTRLLVL.

In DNA, the CDR3 is TGTGCCAGCAGCTTGCAGCGAGGCTCGGAGACCCAGTACTTC. It translates to CASSLQRGSETQYF. The gene calls are TRBV7-6 and TRBJ2-5; D is unresolved. The V gene's germline CDR1 is SGHVS and CDR2 FNYEAQ. The length of the CDR3 is 14 residues. V was trimmed by 3 bases and J by 5 bases, leaving 13 bases between them.

J is TRBJ1-2 and V is TRBV6-5, with 8 bases identical to TRBD1. With 6 bases clipped from V and 3 bases from J, the junction kept 0 bases outside the gene matches. CDR3 size: 12 residues. Per the germline V gene, CDR1 is MNHEY and CDR2 is SVGAGI. CDR3 sequence (DNA): TGTGCCAGCAGGACAGGGGACTATGGCTACACCTTC. Encoded protein: CASRTGDYGYTF.

This clone was recorded a few times. The chain carries TRBV18 and TRBJ2-5; a possible D gene is TRBD2 (6 bases). The CDR3 is made up of 15 amino acids. The germline V and J ends were trimmed by 3 bases and 6 bases, with 17 bases remaining between them. Per germline, CDR1 KGHSH and CDR2 LQKENI. The CDR3 DNA reads as TGTGCCAGCTCACCCTCGGGAGCCCCGGGGCAGACCCAGTACTTC. This sequence encodes CASSPSGAPGQTQYF.

The V gene is TRBV19, the J gene TRBJ2-5; perhaps TRBD1 as D (6 bases). V was pared by 0 bases and J by 4 bases, with 15 bases between. The germline CDR1 and CDR2 sequences are LNHDA and SQIVND (reference sequence). This CDR3 region has 16 residues. CDR3 nucleotides: TGTGCCAGTAGTATAGATCTGACAGGTTTTGGAGAGACCCAGTACTTC. It translates to CASSIDLTGFGETQYF.

The CDR3 DNA sequence: TGTGCCAGCAGCTTAGTATCGTCTCAGGGTGGAGGCTACACCTTC. This codes for CASSLVSSQGGGYTF. The chain combines TRBV7-2 with TRBJ1-2; the D gene is possibly TRBD1 (5 bases). The CDR3 spans 15 residues. With 1 base removed from V and 8 bases from J, the gap between germline ends came to 17 bases. CDR1 SGHTA and CDR2 FQGNSA come from the germline V gene.

The chain carries TRBV27 and TRBJ2-7; TRBD1 is a possible D gene (6 bases). Germline CDR1 and CDR2: MNHEY and SMNVEV (reference sequence). The CDR3 covers 14 residues. Trimming stripped 5 bases from V and 0 bases from J, with 11 bases between. The CDR3 loop is CASSPDRNSYEQYF. In nucleotides, the CDR3 is TGTGCCAGCAGTCCAGACAGGAACTCCTACGAGCAGTACTTC.

V and J are TRBV19 and TRBJ1-5; D uncertain. The CDR3 totals 14 residues. The germline V and J ends were trimmed by 5 bases and 3 bases, with 11 bases remaining between them. Germline lookup yields CDR1 LNHDA and CDR2 SQIVND (reference sequence). The CDR3: CASSRRETNQPQHF. CDR3 nucleotide sequence: TGTGCCAGTAGTCGACGGGAGACCAATCAGCCCCAGCATTTT.